These T cell receptor beta chains were read from a single sample in a study of blood T cells in healthy people across ages. TCRdb fed the 5' RACE reads into MiXCR, producing one record per CDR3 protein. This sample has 1.5 million to 2 million distinct CDR3 sequences; about 31% occur once, and the top ten carry about 11%. Sequencing was carried out using blood. These receptors all come from a woman aged 30 to 39 in good health. Each CDR3 is given with its conserved first and last residue. D genes are given only for firm matches. Size tells how often a clone was seen (once, few, many) or the class of an expanded clone, and some rows leave it out.

d_call: TRBD1; cdr3_length: 15; clone_size: NA; j_call: TRBJ1-2; v_call: TRBV6-5; cdr3_nt: TGTGCCAGCAGTTACCACAGGGGGCGAGACTATGGCTACACCTTC; cdr3_aa: CASSYHRGRDYGYTF
d_call: TRBD1; cdr3_length: 16; clone_size: few; j_call: TRBJ2-1; v_call: TRBV5-6; cdr3_nt: TGTGCCAGCAGCCTTGTTGGGGGACAGGGCTACAATGAGCAGTTCTTC; cdr3_aa: CASSLVGGQGYNEQFF
d_call: NA; cdr3_length: 17; clone_size: NA; j_call: TRBJ2-6; v_call: TRBV20-1; cdr3_nt: TGCAGTGCTAGAGAACTGGTGATCAACTCTGGGGCCAACGTCCTGACTTTC; cdr3_aa: CSARELVINSGANVLTF
d_call: TRBD2; cdr3_length: 20; clone_size: NA; j_call: TRBJ2-5; v_call: TRBV20-1; cdr3_nt: TGCAGTGCTAGCCCAGGGGGACTAGCGGAGTGGTTGAGGGGCGGAGAGACCCAGTACTTC; cdr3_aa: CSASPGGLAEWLRGGETQYF
d_call: NA; cdr3_length: 18; clone_size: NA; j_call: TRBJ1-6; v_call: TRBV3-1; cdr3_nt: TGTGCCAGCAGCCAAGGCTTGGCCGGGAGCTCCTATAATTCACCCCTCCACTTT; cdr3_aa: CASSQGLAGSSYNSPLHF
d_call: NA; cdr3_length: 11; clone_size: NA; j_call: TRBJ2-4; v_call: TRBV6-1; cdr3_nt: TGTGCCACCAAAGGGATTCGGGAGCAGTACTTC; cdr3_aa: CATKGIREQYF
d_call: NA; cdr3_length: 16; clone_size: few; j_call: TRBJ2-1; v_call: TRBV3-1; cdr3_nt: TGTGCCAGCAGCCAGGGTGCAGGGGCCGCTTCCAAGCAACAGTTCTTC; cdr3_aa: CASSQGAGAASKQQFF
d_call: NA; cdr3_length: 13; clone_size: few; j_call: TRBJ1-2; v_call: TRBV6-6; cdr3_nt: TGTGCCAGCAGTTTTACAGGAGACCATGGCTACACCTTC; cdr3_aa: CASSFTGDHGYTF
d_call: NA; cdr3_length: 12; clone_size: NA; j_call: TRBJ2-7; v_call: TRBV20-1; cdr3_nt: TGCAGTGCTCTCAGCGGCGGGTACGAGCAGTACTTC; cdr3_aa: CSALSGGYEQYF
d_call: NA; cdr3_length: 18; clone_size: few; j_call: TRBJ1-6; v_call: TRBV4-1; cdr3_nt: TGCGCCAGCAGCCAAGTCGACAGCCGTCTCACCTATAATTCACCCCTCCACTTT; cdr3_aa: CASSQVDSRLTYNSPLHF